What follows is one TCR beta chain and its context. Its target is not known. The CDR3 loop spans 13 amino acids. Unique molecular identifiers were present on the cDNA, and a universal primer site came from template switching. TCRdb analysed the 5' RACE reads with MiXCR anew, one entry per CDR3 protein. The sample includes around 1.7 million distinct CDR3 sequences, about 32% of them seen just once. This entry comes from a study of identical twins. Whole-study findings and limits: These conclusions were based on statistical analysis (cross-sectional, not following the same donors).

What was sequenced was cord blood. The TCR comes from a newborn girl in good health. V and J are TRBV21-1 and TRBJ2-3; the DNA was not compared with TRBD1, the D call given in the table. TRBV21-1 is recorded as a pseudogene. The CDR3 DNA follows: TGTGCCAGCAGCAAGGGGGGGCCAGATACGCAGTATTTT. This codes for CASSKGGPDTQYF.